The entry that follows covers one T cell receptor (beta chain) sequence. The antigen is undetermined. Cyclophosphamide on days +3 and +4 followed busulfan-fludarabine conditioning and a marrow graft. This entry is derived from a study of T cells after posttransplantation cyclophosphamide. Assay: immunoSEQ multiplex PCR; the TCRdb copy retains only in-frame clones and omits some. Counted here are about 8,000 clones, about nine tenths occurring once; the ten biggest clones make up about 1.2%. V gave up 1 base and J gave up 0 bases, with 15 bases separating them. The CDR3 is 17 residues long. Germline lookup yields CDR1 SEHNR and CDR2 FQNEAQ (reference sequence). Study-wide findings and caveats: Tissue-infiltrating T cells from skin or gut overlapped little with blood T cells. Recipient CMV seropositivity and CMV reactivation strongly tracked TRB clonality. Donor-recipient repertoire similarity was low at 1-2 months, rising over year one.

V and J are TRBV7-9 and TRBJ1-1, with D unresolved. The receptor comes from a female patient aged 45 to 65 who received an allogeneic stem cell transplant from a related donor, was CMV-positive, and had no GVHD. Some T cells could come from the graft donor. The sequencing here drew on CD4+ T cells sorted from blood, taken around 1,400 days after allogeneic stem cell transplant with posttransplant cyclophosphamide. Here the CDR3 DNA reads TGTGCCAGCAGCTTAGGCGTGGCCCGGAGGATGAACACTGAAGCTTTCTTT. It codes for CASSLGVARRMNTEAFF.